This TCR beta chain was obtained from a study of blood T cell repertoires in COVID-19. Whole-study context: PBMCs, B-cell-depleted T cells, or T cells provided the cDNA or gDNA that made up the material.

Trimming at V came to 6 bases and at J to 8 bases, leaving 5 bases not matched to a gene. CDR3 length: 12 amino acids. CDR1 is LGHNT and CDR2 is FRNRAP in the germline V gene. Authors' data handling: Nucleated cell number was recorded as an estimate derived from reference gene primer amplification. Generated by immunoSEQ multiplex PCR, the TCRdb table keeps only in-frame clones and is missing some. V, J and clone size are those of that table, while D and trimming were read from the DNA. The table shows 200,000 to 250,000 clones, with around 84% occurring only once. This chain uses TRBV12-5 with TRBJ1-1; TRBD1 matches at 8 bases. The sample taken for sequencing was peripheral blood. The receptor was isolated from a woman aged 55-70 years who had recovered from COVID-19. CDR3 amino acids: CASGTGAKEAFF. CDR3 DNA sequence: TGTGCTAGTGGGACAGGGGCGAAGGAAGCTTTCTTT.